This T cell receptor (beta chain) was captured in a study of blood T cell repertoires in COVID-19. In the study overall: T cells, B-cell-depleted T cells, or PBMCs provided the cDNA or gDNA that served as material.

The authors' processing: Reference gene primer amplification gave estimated nucleated cell counts. The data were produced by immunoSEQ multiplex PCR, yet TCRdb's version contains in-frame clones alone and is incomplete. V and J calls and clone size are given by that table; D and trimming were obtained from the DNA. The table includes about 99,000 clones, roughly 84% detected once. Sample: peripheral blood. The source of this sequence is a man in his 70s with active or convalescent COVID-19.

CDR3 protein: CASRGQGALGNQPQHF. In DNA, the CDR3 is TGTGCCAGCAGGGGACAGGGGGCGTTGGGCAATCAGCCCCAGCATTTT. The chain combines TRBV6-6 with TRBJ1-5, with 12 positions matching TRBD1. The length of the CDR3 is 16 residues. Per the germline V gene, CDR1 is MNHNY and CDR2 is SVGAGI (reference sequence). V shed 6 bases and J 2 bases; nucleotides not matched to a gene: 5.